A selection of T cell receptor beta chains follows, all from one sample in a study of blood T cell repertoires in COVID-19. Measured with immunoSEQ multiplex PCR; TCRdb has only the in-frame clones, and not every one. The sample has roughly 100,000 clones; 81% are singletons. Input material: peripheral blood. The receptors originated from a man older than 75 with acute or convalescent COVID-19. Both conserved end residues are part of each CDR3. A D gene is named only where the DNA matches it firmly. The size field is filled for only some rows; it gives once, few, many or a size class.

cdr3_nt cdr3_aa clone_size j_call cdr3_length v_call d_call
TGTGCCACCACACTAGCGGGAGGGGTAGAGACCCAGTACTTC CATTLAGGVETQYF NA TRBJ2-5 14 TRBV5-4 TRBD2
TGTGCCAGCTCACCAGGGTTGCCAGGGTATGGCTACACCTTC CASSPGLPGYGYTF NA TRBJ1-2 14 TRBV18 NA
TGTGCCAGCGCCCGCGGGAGCCAAACTTATGAAGCTTTCTTT CASARGSQTYEAFF few TRBJ1-1 14 TRBV18 NA
TGCAGCGTTGTCCTGGGAGGGGATGAGCAGTTCTTC CSVVLGGDEQFF NA TRBJ2-1 12 TRBV29-1 TRBD2
TGCGCCAGCAGCCAAGACCGGGGCACTGAAGCTTTCTTT CASSQDRGTEAFF NA TRBJ1-1 13 TRBV4-1 NA
TGTGCCAGCAGTGAATTGGGACAGGCCTATAATTCACCCCTCCACTTT CASSELGQAYNSPLHF NA TRBJ1-6 16 TRBV25-1 TRBD1
TGTGCCAGTGCGGAGGGGCAGAAAGAGACCCAGTACTTC CASAEGQKETQYF NA TRBJ2-5 13 TRBV19 NA
TGTGCTAGTGGTTTTGCTAGCGGGACTCTAGAGACCCAGTACTTC CASGFASGTLETQYF NA TRBJ2-5 15 TRBV12-5 TRBD2
TGTGCCAGCAGCTTAGGGCGCGGGAGGGCCTACAATGAGCAGTTCTTC CASSLGRGRAYNEQFF NA TRBJ2-1 16 TRBV11-1 TRBD2
TGCGCCAGCAGCTTGGCCGGACAGGGCGATCAGCCCCAGCATTTT CASSLAGQGDQPQHF NA TRBJ1-5 15 TRBV5-1 TRBD1
TGTGCCAGCAGCCAAGACCCGGGACTACCCAATGAGCAGTTCTTC CASSQDPGLPNEQFF NA TRBJ2-1 15 TRBV14 TRBD2
TGCGCCAGCAGCCGAACAGGGTTTAATGAAAAACTGTTTTTT CASSRTGFNEKLFF NA TRBJ1-4 14 TRBV5-1 NA
TGTGCCAGCAGCCGCGCTAGCGTACGAGTAGCAGATACGCAGTATTTT CASSRASVRVADTQYF NA TRBJ2-3 16 TRBV14 NA
TGTGCCTCTTCCAGGGGGGCTTTCTTT CASSRGAFF NA TRBJ1-1 9 TRBV30 TRBD1
TGTGCCTGGAGTGTACGGAAAATAGCGGGAGTTGTCGGGGAGCTGTTTTTT CAWSVRKIAGVVGELFF NA TRBJ2-2 17 TRBV30 TRBD2
TGCGCCAGCAGCTTACCTGGACAGGGGTATGGCTACACCTTC CASSLPGQGYGYTF NA TRBJ1-2 14 TRBV5-1 TRBD1
TGTGCCAGCAGTGAAGCTAATAGGCGGGAGGGCCGTAGTGCCTACAATGAGCAGTTCTTC CASSEANRREGRSAYNEQFF once TRBJ2-1 20 TRBV6-1 TRBD2
TGCGCCAGCAGCGCGCTCGAGGGCCTAGGGACCCAGTACTTC CASSALEGLGTQYF NA TRBJ2-5 14 TRBV5-1 NA
TGTGCCAGCAGCCCACGACAGGATCGCTACGAGCAGTACTTC CASSPRQDRYEQYF NA TRBJ2-7 14 TRBV7-9 NA
TGTGCCAGCAGCCGGGACAGGGAAGCTTTCTTT CASSRDREAFF NA TRBJ1-1 11 TRBV9 TRBD1
TGTGCCAGCACCTCCCGACTAGCGGGAGTGTTTAGCTACGAGCAGTACTTC CASTSRLAGVFSYEQYF NA TRBJ2-7 17 TRBV28 TRBD2
TGTGCCAGCAGCGTCGGGACAACTAATGAAAAACTGTTTTTT CASSVGTTNEKLFF NA TRBJ1-4 14 TRBV3-1/TRBV3-2 NA
TGTGCCAGCAGCTTAGTGACAGGGGGCCTGGCTGAGCAGTTCTTC CASSLVTGGLAEQFF NA TRBJ2-1 15 TRBV11-2 TRBD1
TGTGCCAGCAGACTCTTTACGGGTTTGAACACTGAAGCTTTCTTT CASRLFTGLNTEAFF NA TRBJ1-1 15 TRBV5-6 NA
TGTGCCAGCAGTTCGACAGGGGACTATGGCTACACCTTC CASSSTGDYGYTF once TRBJ1-2 13 TRBV28 TRBD1
TGTGCCAGCAGGCCGGCGGGAGGCGTTAGTGAGCAGTTCTTC CASRPAGGVSEQFF NA TRBJ2-1 14 TRBV2 TRBD2
TGTGCCAGCAGTTCCTATCACCCAGGGAACTATGGCTACACCTTC CASSSYHPGNYGYTF NA TRBJ1-2 15 TRBV27 NA
TGCGCCAGCAGCTTGACAGGGGACGTTGCCGGGGAGCTGTTTTTT CASSLTGDVAGELFF NA TRBJ2-2 15 TRBV5-1 TRBD1